This T cell receptor (beta chain) was profiled in a study of T cell changes during pregnancy in multiple sclerosis. This CDR3 has 15 amino acids. The trim removed 4 bases at V and 4 bases at J, leaving 6 bases unmatched. Germline CDR1 is LNHDA and CDR2 is SQIVND (reference sequence). Method: immunoSEQ multiplex PCR; TCRdb's copy keeps in-frame clones and lacks some. There are over 35,000 clones in the sample; around nine tenths occur only once, and about 0.4% lies in the top ten. The chain carries TRBV19 and TRBJ1-1; 10 positions agree with TRBD1. This clonotype was obtained from a female donor with multiple sclerosis, enrolled in a pregnancy study. The sequences come from CD4+ T cells from peripheral blood mononuclear cells, collected in the third trimester of pregnancy. Here the CDR3 DNA reads TGTGCCAGTAGTAAACGGACAGGGGGTAGCACTGAAGCTTTCTTT. Encoded protein: CASSKRTGGSTEAFF.